The clone carrying this TCR beta chain was detected only a few times. Its target is unknown. This sample was included in a study of CD8 T cells in ankylosing spondylitis. V dropped 1 base and J dropped 3 bases, with 12 bases sitting between them. CDR3 size: 14 residues. CDR1 is DFQATT and CDR2 is SNEGSKA in the germline V gene (reference sequence). TCRdb redid the calling of the 5' RACE reads with MiXCR, one entry per CDR3 protein. The sample holds roughly 440,000 distinct CDR3 sequences, approximately 17% seen once. Notes on the study in general: There was a TCR beta motif, made of 7 to 9 highly homologous variants, that appeared characteristic of ankylosing spondylitis blood.

V usage is TRBV20-1 and J usage is TRBJ2-5; D uncertain. The sample consisted of blood, either unsorted or a sorted T cell fraction (not recorded which). The TCR sequence derives from a male donor with ankylosing spondylitis. CDR3 amino acids: CSARVMLGKETQYF. CDR3 bases: TGCAGTGCTAGAGTCATGCTTGGGAAAGAGACCCAGTACTTC.